The present TCR beta chain was sequenced within a study of control samples from healthy donors and cancer patients. Clones were read by immunoSEQ multiplex PCR, and TCRdb kept only the in-frame ones, dropping some. The sample lists 90,000 to 150,000 clones; more than 80% were seen once. Germline V gene lookup returns CDR1 SGDLS and CDR2 YYNGEE. V gave up 5 bases and J gave up 3 bases; unmatched junction bases: 4. The CDR3 consists of 14 residues. The J gene is TRBJ1-2, the V gene TRBV9, with TRBD1 matching 10 bases. The specimen sequenced was blood. The receptor's source is a man between 50 and 59 years old in good health. The CDR3 region is CASSPGTGDYGYTF. The CDR3 nucleotides read TGTGCCAGCAGTCCCGGGACAGGGGACTATGGCTACACCTTC. The whole variable domain, filled in from reference TRBV9 and TRBJ1-2, reads DSGVTQTPKHLITATGQRVTLRCSPRSGDLSVYWYQQSLDQGLQFLIQYYNGEERAKGNILERFSAQQFPDLHSELNLSSLELGDSALYFCASSPGTGDYGYTFGSGTRLTVV.